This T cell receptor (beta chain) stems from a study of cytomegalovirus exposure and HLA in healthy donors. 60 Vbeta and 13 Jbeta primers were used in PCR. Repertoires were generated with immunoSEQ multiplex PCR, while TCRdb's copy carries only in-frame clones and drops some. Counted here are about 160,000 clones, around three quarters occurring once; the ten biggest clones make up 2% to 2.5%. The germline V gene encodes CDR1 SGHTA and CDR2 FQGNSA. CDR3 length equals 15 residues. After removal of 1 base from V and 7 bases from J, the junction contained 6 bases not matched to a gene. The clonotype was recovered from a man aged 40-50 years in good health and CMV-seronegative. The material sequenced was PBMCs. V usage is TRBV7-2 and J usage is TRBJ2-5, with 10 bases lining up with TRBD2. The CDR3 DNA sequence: TGTGCCAGCAGCTTAGTCCCAGCGGGAGGGTCGACCCAGTACTTC. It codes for CASSLVPAGGSTQYF. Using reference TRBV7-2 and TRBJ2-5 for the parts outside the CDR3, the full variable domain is GAGVSQSPSNKVTEKGKDVELRCDPISGHTALYWYRQSLGQGLEFLIYFQGNSAPDKSGLPSDRFSAERTGGSVSTLTIQRTQQEDSAVYLCASSLVPAGGSTQYFGPGTRLLVL.